This TCR beta chain was sequenced during a study of blood T cell repertoires in COVID-19. Study-level information: COVID-19 samples from acute and convalescent phases originated in the United States, Italy and Spain. The analysed material was cDNA or gDNA that came from T cells, B-cell-depleted T cells, or PBMCs.

In the 2 weeks before study entry, exposed participants met a COVID-19 case, which was PCR-confirmed or clinician-diagnosed. This CDR3 region has 15 residues. Germline CDR1 reads SGDLS; CDR2 reads YYNGEE. The germline V and J ends were trimmed by 4 bases and 3 bases, with 14 bases remaining between them. Original methodology: Estimation of nucleated cell counts was performed using reference gene primer amplification. The repertoire was sequenced with immunoSEQ multiplex PCR; TCRdb's copy has only in-frame clones and lacks some. The V and J calls and clone size are taken from that table; D and trimming were inferred from the DNA. There are 320,000 or so clones in the sample; 85% occur only once, and 1.5% to 2% lies in the top ten.

The chain combines TRBV9 with TRBJ1-5, with a weak D call TRBD1 (5 bases). The specimen sequenced was PBMCs or T cells enriched from blood (not recorded which). The TCR was taken from a woman aged 25 to 39 who had been exposed to COVID-19. CDR3: CASSRFDSYNQPQHF. CDR3 coding DNA: TGTGCCAGCAGCCGATTCGACAGCTACAATCAGCCCCAGCATTTT.